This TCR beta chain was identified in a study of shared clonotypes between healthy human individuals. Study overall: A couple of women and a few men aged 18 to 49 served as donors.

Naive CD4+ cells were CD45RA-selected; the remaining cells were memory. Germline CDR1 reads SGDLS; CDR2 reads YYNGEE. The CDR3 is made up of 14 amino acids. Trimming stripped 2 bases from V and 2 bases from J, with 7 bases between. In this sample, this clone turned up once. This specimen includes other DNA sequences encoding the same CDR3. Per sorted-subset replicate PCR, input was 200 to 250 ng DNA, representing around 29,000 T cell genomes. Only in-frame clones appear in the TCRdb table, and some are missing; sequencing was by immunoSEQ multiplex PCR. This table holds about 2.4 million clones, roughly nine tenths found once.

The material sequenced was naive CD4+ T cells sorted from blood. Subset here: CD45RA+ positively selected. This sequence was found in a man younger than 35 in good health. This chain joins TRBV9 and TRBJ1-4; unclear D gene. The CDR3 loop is CASSVSGTNEKLFF. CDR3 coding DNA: TGTGCCAGCAGCGTGAGCGGGACTAATGAAAAACTGTTTTTT.